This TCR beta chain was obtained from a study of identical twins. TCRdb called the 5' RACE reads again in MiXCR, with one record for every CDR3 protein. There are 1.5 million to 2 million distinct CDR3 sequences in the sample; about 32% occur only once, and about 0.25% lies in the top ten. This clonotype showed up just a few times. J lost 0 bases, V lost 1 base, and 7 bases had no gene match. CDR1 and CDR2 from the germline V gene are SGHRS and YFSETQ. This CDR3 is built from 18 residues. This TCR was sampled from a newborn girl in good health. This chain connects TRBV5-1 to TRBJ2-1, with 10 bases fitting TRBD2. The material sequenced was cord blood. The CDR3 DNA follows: TGCGCCAGCAGCTTGTTCGGACTAGCGGAGTTCTCCTACAATGAGCAGTTCTTC. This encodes CASSLFGLAEFSYNEQFF.